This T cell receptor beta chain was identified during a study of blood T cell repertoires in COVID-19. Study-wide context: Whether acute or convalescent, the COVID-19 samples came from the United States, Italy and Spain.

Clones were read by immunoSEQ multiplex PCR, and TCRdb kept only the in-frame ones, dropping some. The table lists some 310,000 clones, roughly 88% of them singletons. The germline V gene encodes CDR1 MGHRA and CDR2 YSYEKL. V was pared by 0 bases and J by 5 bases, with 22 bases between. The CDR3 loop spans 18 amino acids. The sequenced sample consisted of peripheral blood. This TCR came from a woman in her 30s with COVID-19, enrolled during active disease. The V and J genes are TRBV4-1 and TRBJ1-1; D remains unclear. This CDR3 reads CASSQDRGGRNWITEAFF. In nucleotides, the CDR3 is TGCGCCAGCAGCCAAGATCGAGGTGGTCGGAATTGGATTACTGAAGCTTTCTTT.